A selection of T cell receptor beta chains follows, all from one sample in a study of spatial heterogeneity in lung cancer. One entry per CDR3 protein, called by TCRdb with MiXCR from the 5' RACE reads. Here the sample spans about 85,000 distinct CDR3 sequences, approximately 20% being singletons. Here the sequenced sample was PBMCs, taken at surgery. These receptors were taken from a male donor with early-stage non-small cell lung cancer. Each CDR3 is given with its conserved first and last residue. The D gene is left open where the match is weak. Clone size, where shown, is once, few, many, or a class for clones that have expanded.

TRBJ2-7 | . | few | TRBV28 | CASSFFGGQYF | TGTGCCAGCAGCTTCTTTGGGGGGCAGTACTTC
TRBJ1-1 | . | few | TRBV18 | CASSPPVQGNTEAFF | TGTGCCAGCTCACCACCGGTACAGGGGAACACTGAAGCTTTCTTT
TRBJ2-3 | . | . | TRBV20-1 | CSARRPSSTDTQYF | TGCAGTGCTAGAAGGCCATCTAGCACAGATACGCAGTATTTT
TRBJ2-2 | TRBD2 | once | TRBV6-1 | CASRGTSGTGELFF | TGTGCCAGCAGGGGGACTAGTGGCACCGGGGAGCTGTTTTTT
TRBJ1-2 | . | . | TRBV30 | CASRGFPNYGYTF | TGTGCCTCCCGGGGCTTTCCTAACTATGGCTACACCTTC
TRBJ2-6 | . | many | TRBV11-1 | CASFGGSGANVLTF | TGTGCCAGCTTTGGGGGTTCTGGGGCCAACGTCCTGACTTTC
TRBJ1-1 | . | few | TRBV12-3/TRBV12-4 | CASSYVGLPGLGTEAFF | TGTGCCAGCAGTTATGTGGGACTGCCGGGACTGGGAACTGAAGCTTTCTTT
TRBJ2-5 | TRBD1 | few | TRBV6-5 | CASSRTGGFQETQYF | TGTGCCAGCAGTCGCACAGGGGGTTTCCAAGAGACCCAGTACTTC
TRBJ2-3 | TRBD2 | once | TRBV5-1 | CASSFGTMADTQYF | TGCGCCAGCAGCTTCGGGACTATGGCGGATACGCAGTATTTT
TRBJ1-6 | TRBD1 | . | TRBV9 | CASSVGQGISPLHF | TGTGCCAGCAGCGTTGGACAGGGTATTTCACCCCTCCACTTT
TRBJ2-7 | . | few | TRBV4-3 | CASSQETLGPRAYEQYF | TGCGCCAGCAGCCAAGAGACCTTAGGGCCGAGAGCCTACGAGCAGTACTTC
TRBJ2-7 | . | few | TRBV27 | CASSLKGHDYEQYF | TGTGCCAGCAGTTTAAAGGGACACGACTACGAGCAGTACTTC
TRBJ2-7 | TRBD1 | many | TRBV19 | CASSIESGTGLLEQYF | TGTGCCAGTAGTATAGAGTCCGGGACAGGCCTCCTGGAGCAGTACTTC
TRBJ2-1 | . | few | TRBV7-9 | CASSLVRAQQFF | TGTGCCAGCAGCTTAGTCAGGGCCCAGCAGTTCTTC
TRBJ2-3 | . | few | TRBV6-2/TRBV6-3 | CASSPSRADTQYF | TGTGCCAGCAGTCCCTCAAGGGCAGATACGCAGTATTTT
TRBJ2-2 | . | medium-sized | TRBV12-3/TRBV12-4 | CASINTFTGELFF | TGTGCCAGCATTAACACCTTCACCGGGGAGCTGTTTTTT
TRBJ2-2 | TRBD1 | many | TRBV19 | CASSPSRQGAGELFF | TGTGCCAGTAGTCCGTCCCGACAGGGGGCCGGGGAGCTGTTTTTT
TRBJ2-5 | . | few | TRBV7-2 | CASSPVGPETQYF | TGTGCCAGCAGCCCGGTGGGCCCGGAGACCCAGTACTTC
TRBJ2-1 | TRBD2 | . | TRBV28 | CASSRSGRATNEQFF | TGTGCCAGCAGCCGTAGCGGGAGGGCGACCAATGAGCAGTTCTTC
TRBJ2-3 | . | few | TRBV6-6 | CASSRVGQSTDTQYF | TGTGCCAGCAGCCGAGTAGGACAGAGCACAGATACGCAGTATTTT
TRBJ1-5 | . | few | TRBV7-3 | CASSIHPTGDQPQHF | TGTGCCAGCAGCATTCACCCGACAGGTGATCAGCCCCAGCATTTT
TRBJ2-7 | . | . | TRBV14 | CASSQDISGTYEQYF | TGTGCCAGCAGCCAAGATATAAGCGGAACCTACGAGCAGTACTTC
TRBJ1-1 | . | . | TRBV9 | CASSVALATEAFF | TGTGCCAGCAGCGTAGCGCTGGCCACTGAAGCTTTCTTT
TRBJ1-4 | . | . | TRBV30 | CAWGTDPNEKLFF | TGTGCCTGGGGGACGGACCCGAATGAAAAACTGTTTTTT
TRBJ1-1 | TRBD1 | many | TRBV3-1 | CASSQAQGAGDTEAFF | TGTGCCAGCAGCCAAGCTCAGGGGGCAGGGGACACTGAAGCTTTCTTT
TRBJ2-2 | . | . | TRBV2 | CASRGDSANTGELFF | TGTGCCAGCAGAGGCGACAGTGCGAACACCGGGGAGCTGTTTTTT
TRBJ2-4 | . | . | TRBV29-1 | CSVLQGAKNIQYF | TGCAGCGTTTTGCAGGGGGCCAAAAACATTCAGTACTTC
TRBJ2-3 | . | . | TRBV9 | CASGGFPRTDTQYF | TGTGCCAGCGGGGGATTCCCCCGCACAGATACGCAGTATTTT
TRBJ1-1 | . | . | TRBV5-1 | CASSFSMNTEAFF | TGCGCCAGCAGCTTTTCTATGAACACTGAAGCTTTCTTT
TRBJ1-1 | . | . | TRBV25-1 | CAVGGLYTEAFF | TGTGCCGTCGGGGGCCTCTACACTGAAGCTTTCTTT
TRBJ2-7 | TRBD1 | . | TRBV28 | CASNPEPGQGDKQYF | TGTGCCAGCAACCCCGAGCCGGGACAGGGGGACAAGCAGTACTTC
TRBJ2-3 | . | . | TRBV2 | CASSSTSTDTQYF | TGTGCCAGCAGTTCGACTAGCACAGATACGCAGTATTTT
TRBJ2-7 | . | . | TRBV5-1 | CASSLLRDGDPRNTYEQYF | TGCGCCAGCAGCTTGCTCAGGGACGGAGACCCAAGAAACACCTACGAGCAGTACTTC
TRBJ2-3 | TRBD1 | . | TRBV30 | CAWTRPRDSITDTQYF | TGTGCCTGGACCAGACCCCGGGACAGTATCACAGATACGCAGTATTTT
TRBJ1-2 | TRBD1 | few | TRBV5-4 | CASSLAGTGGNYGYTF | TGTGCCAGCAGCTTGGCTGGGACAGGGGGAAACTATGGCTACACCTTC
TRBJ2-1 | TRBD2 | . | TRBV6-2/TRBV6-3 | CASRPSGGAFYNEQFF | TGTGCCAGCAGGCCTAGCGGGGGGGCTTTCTACAATGAGCAGTTCTTC
TRBJ2-3 | . | many | TRBV10-3 | CAISGGTTDTQYF | TGTGCCATCAGTGGGGGGACCACAGATACGCAGTATTTT
TRBJ2-7 | TRBD1 | few | TRBV4-2 | CASSQGGPGTAPNQYF | TGTGCCAGCAGCCAAGGGGGTCCCGGGACAGCTCCTAATCAGTACTTC
TRBJ2-1 | TRBD2 | few | TRBV6-2/TRBV6-3 | CASRISGGPEQFF | TGTGCCAGCAGGATTAGCGGGGGGCCTGAGCAGTTCTTC
TRBJ2-7 | . | . | TRBV29-1 | CSARIGSYEQYF | TGCAGCGCCCGTATCGGATCCTACGAGCAGTACTTC
TRBJ2-1 | TRBD2 | . | TRBV27 | CASSPRLASNEQFF | TGTGCCAGCAGTCCCCGACTAGCTTCTAATGAGCAGTTCTTC
TRBJ2-6 | . | . | TRBV19 | CASSIFQGLSSGANVLTF | TGTGCCAGTAGTATTTTTCAGGGGCTAAGCTCTGGGGCCAACGTCCTGACTTTC
TRBJ1-4 | . | . | TRBV10-3 | CAISESRGRGDEKLFF | TGTGCCATCAGTGAGTCCAGGGGCAGGGGAGATGAAAAACTGTTTTTT
TRBJ2-2 | . | . | TRBV27 | CASMAGDNTGELFF | TGTGCCAGCATGGCGGGCGACAACACCGGGGAGCTGTTTTTT
TRBJ2-7 | TRBD2 | few | TRBV4-1 | CASSQFLAGGSYEQYF | TGCGCCAGCAGCCAATTTCTAGCGGGAGGATCCTACGAGCAGTACTTC
TRBJ2-3 | TRBD2 | . | TRBV5-1 | CASSPGLAAASTDTQYF | TGCGCCAGCAGCCCAGGACTAGCGGCTGCTAGCACAGATACGCAGTATTTT
TRBJ2-7 | . | few | TRBV6-5 | CASSYARLAYEQYF | TGTGCCAGCAGTTACGCCAGGTTAGCCTACGAGCAGTACTTC
TRBJ2-7 | TRBD2 | . | TRBV7-9 | CASSLGDSGSGEQYF | TGTGCCAGCAGCCTCGGGGATAGCGGGAGCGGCGAGCAGTACTTC
TRBJ2-3 | . | . | TRBV12-3/TRBV12-4 | CASRPSSSTDTQYF | TGTGCCAGCAGACCATCGTCTAGCACAGATACGCAGTATTTT
TRBJ2-7 | . | few | TRBV20-1 | CSGLHGGQYF | TGCAGTGGCCTGCATGGTGGGCAGTACTTC
TRBJ2-2 | . | once | TRBV27 | CASSHGGTDSGELFF | TGTGCCAGCAGTCACGGCGGGACAGATTCCGGGGAGCTGTTTTTT